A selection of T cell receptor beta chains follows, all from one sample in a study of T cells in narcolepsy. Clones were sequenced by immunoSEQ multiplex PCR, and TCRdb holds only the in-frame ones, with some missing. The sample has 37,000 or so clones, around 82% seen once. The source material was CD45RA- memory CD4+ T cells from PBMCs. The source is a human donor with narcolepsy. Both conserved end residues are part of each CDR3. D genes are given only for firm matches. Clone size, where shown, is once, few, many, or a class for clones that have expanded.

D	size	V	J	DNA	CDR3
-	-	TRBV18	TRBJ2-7	TGTGCCAGCTCAAGCCAGGGACACGAGCAGTACTTC	CASSSQGHEQYF
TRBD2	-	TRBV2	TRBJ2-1	TGTGCCAGCACCCCCGCTAGGACTAGCGTGAGTAATGAGCAGTTCTTC	CASTPARTSVSNEQFF
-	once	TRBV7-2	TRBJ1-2	TGTGCCAGCAGCTTAGTCGAGGGGGGACGGAACGGCTACACCTTC	CASSLVEGGRNGYTF
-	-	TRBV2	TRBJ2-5	TGTGCCAGCACCCGGGACATACAAGAGACCCAGTACTTC	CASTRDIQETQYF
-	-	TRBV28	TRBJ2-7	TGTGCCAGCAGTTCCGCTTCATGGGATGACTACGAGCAGTACTTC	CASSSASWDDYEQYF
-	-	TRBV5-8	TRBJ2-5	TGTGCCAGCAGCTTGAGGGGGGTCTGGGAGACCCAGTACTTC	CASSLRGVWETQYF
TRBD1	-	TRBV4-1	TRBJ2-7	TGCGCCAGCAGCCTTTCTCTCGGACAGGGTACGTCCTACGAGCAGTACTTC	CASSLSLGQGTSYEQYF
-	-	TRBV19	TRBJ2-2	TGTGCCAGTAGTATCGGGCAGGGCGCCGGGGAGCTGTTTTTT	CASSIGQGAGELFF
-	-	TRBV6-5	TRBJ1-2	TGTGCCAGCAGTTATGGTCGGAGCTATGGCTACACCTTC	CASSYGRSYGYTF
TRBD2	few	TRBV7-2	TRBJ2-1	TGTGCCAGCAACATGGGACTAGCCCTCTACAATGAGCAGTTCTTC	CASNMGLALYNEQFF
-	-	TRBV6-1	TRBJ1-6	TGTGCCAGCAGTGAGGAGGAGAATTCACCCCTCCACTTT	CASSEEENSPLHF
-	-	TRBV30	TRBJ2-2	TGTGCCTGGAGTCTTAACAGGCCCCAGAGTAGCGGGGAGCTGTTTTTT	CAWSLNRPQSSGELFF
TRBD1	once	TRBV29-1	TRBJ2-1	TGCAGCGTGGGGACAGTACGAGAAGGCAATGAGCAGTTCTTC	CSVGTVREGNEQFF
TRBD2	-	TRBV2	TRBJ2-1	TGTGCCTTAGGTAGCGGGGGGGCCGCTGAGCAGTTCTTC	CALGSGGAAEQFF
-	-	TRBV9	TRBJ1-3	TGTGCCAGCAGCGTAGCAGGATCTGGAAACACCATATATTTT	CASSVAGSGNTIYF
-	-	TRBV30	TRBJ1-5	TGTGCCTGGAGAAGGGGAATGAGCAATCAGCCCCAGCATTTT	CAWRRGMSNQPQHF
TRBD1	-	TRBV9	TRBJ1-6	TGTGCCAGCAGCGTGGGACAGGCCCTTAATTCACCCCTCCACTTT	CASSVGQALNSPLHF
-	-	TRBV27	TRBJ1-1	TGTGCCAGCAGTTTCTTACAGGGAAACACTGAAGCTTTCTTT	CASSFLQGNTEAFF
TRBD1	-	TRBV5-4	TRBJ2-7	TGTGCCAGCAGCCCTGGGGACAGCCGCTACGAGCAGTACTTC	CASSPGDSRYEQYF
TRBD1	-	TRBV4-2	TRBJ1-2	TGTGCCAGCAGCCAAGACGGACAGGGGTGGGAGTATGGCTACACCTTC	CASSQDGQGWEYGYTF
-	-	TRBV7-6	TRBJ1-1	TGTGCCAGCCGAGGGGGCACTGAAGCTTTCTTT	CASRGGTEAFF
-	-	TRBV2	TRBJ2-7	TGTGCCAGCAGTTCACAGGGCAATGGCTACGAGCAGTACTTC	CASSSQGNGYEQYF
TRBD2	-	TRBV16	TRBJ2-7	TGTGCCAGCAGCCAAGTAGCGGGGTTCGAGCAGTACTTC	CASSQVAGFEQYF
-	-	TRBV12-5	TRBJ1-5	TGTGCTAGTGGTCATGGGGTGAATCAGCCCCAGCATTTT	CASGHGVNQPQHF
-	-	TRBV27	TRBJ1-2	TGTGCCAGCAGTCCAAGCCTCGTCTTGGGCTATGGCTACACCTTC	CASSPSLVLGYGYTF
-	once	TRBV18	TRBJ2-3	TGTGCCAGCTCACCACCGATAGGTAGCGGAGGCACAGATACGCAGTATTTT	CASSPPIGSGGTDTQYF